The 15 T cell receptor beta chains below were found in one sample sequenced in a study of T cell responses to AZD1222 COVID-19 vaccine (TCRdb year 2021). Library method: the immunoSEQ multiplex PCR assay. TCRdb stores this immuneACCESS table with in-frame sequences only. Part of the clones is absent; in the studies checked, under half of the shortfall reflects unresolved V genes, and no reason is known for the rest. The sample table records approximately 83,000 clones; under 95% of these occur just once. Of the sample, 4.5% to 5.5% is held by the ten largest clones. The sample's time point label, decoded: baseline before first vaccination. Taken with the paper, the label for treatment or condition translates to: meningococcal conjugate vaccine given as trial control. The specimen comprised peripheral blood, sampled on day 0 of MenACWY control vaccination. These TCRs come from an adult in good health.

V is TRBV28 and J is TRBJ2-3; D gene unclear. The germline V and J ends were trimmed by 8 bases and 2 bases, with 11 bases remaining between them. CDR1 and CDR2 from the germline V gene are MDHEN and SYDVKM. This CDR3 has 13 amino acids. The CDR3 loop is CASGRGLTDTQYF. In DNA, the CDR3 is TGTGCCAGCGGGCGCGGCCTCACAGATACGCAGTATTTT. The full variable domain, its missing parts supplied by reference TRBV28 and TRBJ2-3, is DVKVTQSSRYLVKRTGEKVFLECVQDMDHENMFWYRQDPGLGLRLIYFSYDVKMKEKGDIPEGYSVSREKKERFSLILESASTNQTSMYLCASGRGLTDTQYFGPGTRLTVL.

The chain employs TRBV4-1 and TRBJ1-3; D unresolved. The V gene's germline CDR1 is MGHRA and CDR2 YSYEKL. V was cut by 8 bases and J by 0 bases, with 8 bases left in between. This CDR3 has 13 amino acids. The CDR3 spells CASRSFSGNTIYF. The CDR3 bases are TGCGCCAGCCGGAGTTTCTCTGGAAACACCATATATTTT.

The chain couples TRBV5-5 to TRBJ2-5; D remains unclear. Trimming shortened V by 2 bases and J by 3 bases, and 11 bases separated the two germline ends. The length of the CDR3 is 14 residues. The germline gives CDR1 SGHKS, CDR2 YYEKEE (reference sequence). As DNA, the CDR3 is TGTGCCAGCAGCTTATCGCCAGGAAAAGAGACCCAGTACTTC. Its translation is CASSLSPGKETQYF.

The rearrangement links TRBV3-1 (or the pseudogene TRBV3-2) to TRBJ2-7; 13 positions agree with TRBD2. The V gene end was trimmed by 4 bases and the J gene end by 5 bases; junction bases not matched to a gene: 14. The CDR3 spans 18 residues. Germline assignment: CDR1 LGHDT and CDR2 YNNKEL (reference sequence). The CDR3 protein is CASSRGLAGASMTDEQYF. The CDR3 region has the DNA TGTGCCAGCAGCCGAGGACTAGCGGGAGCAAGCATGACGGACGAGCAGTACTTC.

This chain uses TRBV11-3 with TRBJ2-7, with 9 nucleotides matching TRBD1. The CDR3 is made up of 14 amino acids. V lost 8 bases, J lost 5 bases, and 10 bases stayed unmatched. Germline values: CDR1 SGHNT, CDR2 YENEEA. CDR3 sequence reads: CASSGDRENDEQYF. The CDR3 DNA reads TGTGCCAGCTCAGGGGACAGGGAGAATGACGAGCAGTACTTC.

J is TRBJ1-5 and V is TRBV7-2, with D perhaps TRBD1 (5 bases). The CDR3 spans 15 residues. Trimming left V 1 base short and J 7 bases short, with 14 bases between. Germline lookup yields CDR1 SGHTA and CDR2 FQGNSA. CDR3 sequence (DNA): TGTGCCAGCAGCTTAGTGGGCAGGGACGAACAGCCCCAGCATTTT. It translates to CASSLVGRDEQPQHF.

The rearrangement joins TRBV30 to TRBJ1-5; 7 bases are shared with TRBD1. The CDR3 covers 14 residues. Germline CDR1 reads GTSNPN; CDR2 reads SVGIG (reference sequence). V was clipped by 1 base and J by 7 bases; unmatched bases: 7. CDR3 coding DNA: TGTGCCTGGAGTGGGCGACAGGGCCAACAGCCCCAGCATTTT. It is translated as CAWSGRQGQQPQHF. The whole variable domain, remainder taken from reference TRBV30 and TRBJ1-5, is SQTIHQWPATLVQPVGSPLSLECTVEGTSNPNLYWYRQAAGRGLQLLFYSVGIGQISSEVPQNLSASRPQDRQFILSSKKLLLSDSGFYLCAWSGRQGQQPQHFGDGTRLSIL.

This clone came up a few times. This chain links TRBV6-5 with TRBJ2-5, with D tentatively TRBD1 (5 bases). V was shortened by 0 bases and J by 4 bases, with 9 bases between the two germline ends. This CDR3 region has 14 residues. Germline CDR1 and CDR2: MNHEY and SVGAGI. The CDR3 reads CASSYSGRAETQYF. The CDR3 DNA is TGTGCCAGCAGTTACTCCGGCAGGGCAGAGACCCAGTACTTC.

This chain links TRBV19 with TRBJ2-3; D not certain. The germline V gene has CDR1 LNHDA and CDR2 SQIVND (reference sequence). This CDR3 has 14 amino acids. Between the trimmed V and J ends, which lost 6 bases and 5 bases, there was a span of 15 bases. The CDR3 coding sequence is TGTGCCAGTAGCTCTAAGGGCGCCGAAGATACGCAGTATTTT. It is translated as CASSSKGAEDTQYF.

The chain is built from TRBV7-9 and TRBJ1-1; TRBD1 might be the D (5 bases). CDR1 is SEHNR and CDR2 is FQNEAQ in the germline V gene (reference sequence). V lost 1 base to trimming and J lost 5 bases, with 8 bases between them. The CDR3 totals 13 residues. CDR3 in DNA: TGTGCCAGCAGCTTAGATCAGGGAACTGAAGCTTTCTTT. Residues: CASSLDQGTEAFF.

This clone was seen a single time. The chain is built from TRBV20-1 and TRBJ1-1, with a weak D call TRBD1 (5 bases). Germline V gene data show CDR1 as DFQATT and CDR2 as SNEGSKA (reference sequence). CDR3 length: 11 residues. The CDR3 DNA sequence: TGCAGAATCCTACGGGGGACTGAAGCTTTCTTT. Its protein product is CRILRGTEAFF.

This chain links TRBV27 with TRBJ2-1; D is perhaps TRBD1 (8 bases). This CDR3 spans 15 amino acids. Deletions cut 2 bases from V and 2 bases from J, with 10 bases between. Germline loops: CDR1 MNHEY, CDR2 SMNVEV (reference sequence). The CDR3 DNA sequence: TGTGCCAGCAGTTTAACAGGGGGGGCCTACAATGAGCAGTTCTTC. Protein sequence: CASSLTGGAYNEQFF.

The CDR3 sequence is CASSLGGRGNEQFF. The CDR3 coding sequence is TGTGCCAGCAGCTTAGGCGGGAGAGGCAATGAGCAGTTCTTC. The chain links TRBV7-2 to TRBJ2-1; TRBD2 matches 7 bases. The junction had 3 bases not matched to a gene; V was cut back by 1 base and J by 6 bases. Germline assignment: CDR1 SGHTA and CDR2 FQGNSA. The CDR3 loop spans 14 amino acids.

This chain connects TRBV11-3 to TRBJ1-3, with D tentatively TRBD1 (5 bases). Germline CDR1 and CDR2: SGHNT and YENEEA. Trimming removed 4 bases from V and 4 bases from J, with 26 bases in between. The CDR3 loop spans 19 amino acids. The CDR3 bases are TGTGCCAGCAGCTACAGAATCCCTAGAAGGGGTTGGAAAGGAAACACCATATATTTT. Amino acids: CASSYRIPRRGWKGNTIYF.

The V call is TRBV30, the J call TRBJ1-2; TRBD1 matches 11 bases. V was pared by 4 bases and J by 5 bases, with 6 bases of the junction left unmatched. The CDR3 is 14 residues long. Germline V gene data show CDR1 as GTSNPN and CDR2 as SVGIG (reference sequence). The CDR3: CAWKGQGVRYGYTF. The DNA of the CDR3 is TGTGCCTGGAAGGGACAGGGGGTCCGATATGGCTACACCTTC.